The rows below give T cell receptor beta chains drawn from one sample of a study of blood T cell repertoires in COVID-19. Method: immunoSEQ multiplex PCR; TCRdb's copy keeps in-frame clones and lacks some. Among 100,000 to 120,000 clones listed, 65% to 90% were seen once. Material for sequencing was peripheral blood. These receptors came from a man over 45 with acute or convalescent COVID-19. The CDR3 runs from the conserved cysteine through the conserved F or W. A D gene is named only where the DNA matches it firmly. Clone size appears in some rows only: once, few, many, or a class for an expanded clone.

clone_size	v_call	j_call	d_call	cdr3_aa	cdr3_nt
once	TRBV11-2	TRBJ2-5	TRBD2	CASSFTGGETQYF	TGTGCCAGCAGCTTCACGGGAGGGGAGACCCAGTACTTC
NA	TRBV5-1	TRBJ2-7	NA	CASSLDRTSEQYF	TGCGCCAGCAGCCTTGACAGAACCAGCGAGCAGTACTTC
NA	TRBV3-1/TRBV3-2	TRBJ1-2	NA	CASSQGYRPDGYTF	TGTGCCAGCAGCCAAGGCTACAGGCCCGATGGCTACACCTTC
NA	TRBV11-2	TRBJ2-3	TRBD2	CASSFGGLAGGSSTDTQYF	TGTGCCAGCAGCTTTGGGGGACTAGCGGGAGGCTCTAGCACAGATACGCAGTATTTT
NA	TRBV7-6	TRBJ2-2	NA	CASSLGGLYTELLFF	TGTGCCAGCAGCCTAGGAGGTCTCTACACCGAGTTGCTGTTTTTT
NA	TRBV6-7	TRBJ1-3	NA	CASSCGQRLCYSGNTIYF	TGTGCCAGCAGTTGCGGACAGCGGCTCTGTTACTCTGGAAACACCATATATTTT
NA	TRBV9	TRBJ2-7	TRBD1	CASSLGQGGYEQYF	TGTGCCAGCAGCTTAGGACAGGGTGGCTACGAGCAGTACTTC
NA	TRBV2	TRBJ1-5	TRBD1	CASRERTGVNQPQHF	TGTGCCAGCAGGGAAAGGACAGGCGTCAATCAGCCCCAGCATTTT
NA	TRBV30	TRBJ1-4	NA	CAWSGHGGDNEKLFF	TGTGCCTGGAGCGGGCATGGGGGGGACAATGAAAAACTGTTTTTT
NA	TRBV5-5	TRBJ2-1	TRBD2	CASSSTSGGYNEQFF	TGTGCCAGCAGCTCGACTAGCGGGGGATACAATGAGCAGTTCTTC
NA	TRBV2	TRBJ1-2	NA	CASRTDTLYGYTF	TGTGCCAGCAGGACGGACACACTCTATGGCTACACCTTC
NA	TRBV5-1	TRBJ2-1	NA	CASSSSGFNEQFF	TGCGCCAGCAGCTCCTCAGGGTTCAATGAGCAGTTCTTC
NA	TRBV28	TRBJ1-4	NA	CASSFGGGGEKLFF	TGTGCCAGCAGTTTTGGTGGGGGGGGAGAAAAACTGTTTTTT
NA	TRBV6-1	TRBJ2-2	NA	CASSKVGYGTKQGTGELFF	TGTGCCAGCAGTAAAGTAGGGTACGGGACTAAACAGGGAACCGGGGAGCTGTTTTTT
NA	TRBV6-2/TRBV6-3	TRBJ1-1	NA	CASSRGNEAFF	TGTGCCAGCAGTCGGGGTAATGAAGCTTTCTTT
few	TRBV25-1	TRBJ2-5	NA	CASSGGQQTQYF	TGTGCCAGCAGTGGGGGGCAACAGACCCAGTACTTC
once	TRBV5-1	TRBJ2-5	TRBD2	CASSLADLAGLETQYF	TGCGCCAGCAGCTTGGCCGATCTAGCGGGTCTGGAGACCCAGTACTTC
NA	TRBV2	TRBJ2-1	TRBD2	CASSGSGGGNEQFF	TGTGCCAGCAGTGGAAGCGGGGGGGGCAATGAGCAGTTCTTC
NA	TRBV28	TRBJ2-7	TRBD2	CASSLLSGPYEQYF	TGTGCCAGCAGTTTACTTAGCGGGCCCTACGAGCAGTACTTC
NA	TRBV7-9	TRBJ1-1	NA	CASRKDMRNTEAFF	TGTGCCAGCAGGAAAGACATGCGGAACACTGAAGCTTTCTTT
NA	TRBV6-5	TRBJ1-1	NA	CASSYGRGMNTEAFF	TGTGCCAGCAGTTACGGCAGGGGAATGAACACTGAAGCTTTCTTT
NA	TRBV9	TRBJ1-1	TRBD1	CASSADRGGKNTEAFF	TGTGCCAGCAGCGCTGACAGGGGGGGGAAGAACACTGAAGCTTTCTTT
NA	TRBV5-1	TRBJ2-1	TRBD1	CASSWRQGNEQFF	TGCGCCAGCAGCTGGAGACAGGGGAATGAGCAGTTCTTC
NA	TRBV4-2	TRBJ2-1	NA	CASSQDSLANSYNEQFF	TGTGCCAGCAGCCAAGATTCCCTAGCGAATTCCTACAATGAGCAGTTCTTC
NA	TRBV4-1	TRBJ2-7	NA	CASSQAGTSSYEQYF	TGCGCCAGCAGCCAGGCCGGGACTTCGTCCTACGAGCAGTACTTC
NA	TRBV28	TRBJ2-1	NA	CASVTLYNEQFF	TGTGCCAGTGTCACTCTCTACAATGAGCAGTTCTTC
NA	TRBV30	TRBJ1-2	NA	CASGPGVYGYTF	TGTGCCTCAGGTCCGGGAGTCTATGGCTACACCTTC
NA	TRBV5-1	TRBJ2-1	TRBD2	CASTPAGGNNEQFF	TGCGCCAGCACCCCTGCGGGGGGGAACAATGAGCAGTTCTTC
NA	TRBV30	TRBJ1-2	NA	CAWSVSVFGYGYTF	TGTGCCTGGAGTGTGTCCGTATTCGGCTATGGCTACACCTTC
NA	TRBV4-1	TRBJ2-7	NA	CASSQAGDSRYF	TGCGCCAGCAGCCAAGCAGGCGACAGTCGGTACTTC
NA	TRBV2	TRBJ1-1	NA	CASKEGWNTEAFF	TGTGCCAGCAAGGAGGGGTGGAACACTGAAGCTTTCTTT
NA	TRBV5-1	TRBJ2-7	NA	CASSYHRDTNRAYEQYF	TGCGCCAGCAGCTACCACCGGGACACCAACCGAGCCTACGAGCAGTACTTC
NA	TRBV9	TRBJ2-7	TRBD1	CASSAGTAGYEQYF	TGTGCCAGCAGCGCCGGGACAGCCGGCTACGAGCAGTACTTC
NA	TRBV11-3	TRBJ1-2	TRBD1	CASSSDRTGQGGSNYGYTF	TGTGCCAGCAGCTCAGATCGTACCGGACAGGGTGGATCTAACTATGGCTACACCTTC
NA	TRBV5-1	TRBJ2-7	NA	CASSPRVSRHEQYF	TGCGCCAGCAGCCCGCGGGTTAGCAGGCACGAGCAGTACTTC
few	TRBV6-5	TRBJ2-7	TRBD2	CASRLSGNRRDEQYF	TGTGCCAGCAGACTCAGCGGGAACAGAAGGGACGAGCAGTACTTC
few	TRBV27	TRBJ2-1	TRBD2	CASMTSGSYNGQFF	TGTGCCAGCATGACTAGCGGGAGTTATAATGGGCAGTTCTTC
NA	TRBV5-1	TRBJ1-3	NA	CASSPTGVNTIYF	TGCGCCAGCAGCCCGACAGGAGTCAACACCATATATTTT
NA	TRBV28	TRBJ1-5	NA	CASSPQQGIGNQPQHF	TGTGCCAGCAGTCCTCAACAGGGAATTGGCAATCAGCCCCAGCATTTT
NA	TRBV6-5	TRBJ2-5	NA	CASSYLETQYF	TGTGCCAGCAGTTACCTAGAGACCCAGTACTTC
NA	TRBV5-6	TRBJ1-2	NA	CASSLGRSGYGYTF	TGTGCCAGCAGCTTGGGCAGGTCTGGGTATGGCTACACCTTC
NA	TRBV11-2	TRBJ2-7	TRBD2	CASSFLAGLAEQYF	TGTGCCAGCAGCTTCCTAGCGGGACTAGCCGAGCAGTACTTC
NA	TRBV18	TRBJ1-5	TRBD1	CASSPRQGHSNQPQHF	TGTGCCAGCTCACCCCGACAGGGGCATAGCAATCAGCCCCAGCATTTT
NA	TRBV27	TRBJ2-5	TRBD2	CASSLNGGQETQYF	TGTGCCAGCAGTTTAAACGGGGGGCAAGAGACCCAGTACTTC
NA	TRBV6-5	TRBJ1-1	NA	CASSYSPGTRNTEAFF	TGTGCCAGCAGTTACAGCCCCGGGACAAGGAACACTGAAGCTTTCTTT
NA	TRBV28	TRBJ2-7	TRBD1	CASSSTPGTASYEQYF	TGTGCCAGCAGTTCAACCCCCGGGACAGCCTCCTACGAGCAGTACTTC
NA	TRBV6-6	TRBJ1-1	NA	CASTYVGAAFF	TGTGCCAGCACCTATGTGGGGGCGGCTTTCTTT
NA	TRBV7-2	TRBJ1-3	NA	CASSSPPGTGNTIYF	TGTGCCAGCAGCTCCCCACCGGGAACTGGAAACACCATATATTTT
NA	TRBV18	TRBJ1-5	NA	CASSPGGDQPQHF	TGTGCCAGCTCACCCGGGGGTGATCAGCCCCAGCATTTT
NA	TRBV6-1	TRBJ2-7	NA	CASSEEFRDNTYEQYF	TGTGCCAGCAGTGAAGAGTTTCGGGACAACACCTACGAGCAGTACTTC
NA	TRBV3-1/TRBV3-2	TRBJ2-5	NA	CASSQAGTPLETQYF	TGTGCCAGCAGCCAAGCCGGGACTCCCCTGGAGACCCAGTACTTC
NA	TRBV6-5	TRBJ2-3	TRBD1	CASRLRGRPDTQYF	TGTGCCAGCAGGCTCAGGGGGCGCCCAGATACGCAGTATTTT
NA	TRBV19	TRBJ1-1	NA	CASTGTHLLGTEAFF	TGTGCCAGTACCGGGACACATCTGCTAGGCACTGAAGCTTTCTTT
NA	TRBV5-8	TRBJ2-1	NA	CASSPPGPYYNEQFF	TGTGCCAGCAGCCCCCCAGGGCCCTATTACAATGAGCAGTTCTTC
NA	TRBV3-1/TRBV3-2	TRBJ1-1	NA	CASSQPGVNTEAFF	TGTGCCAGCAGCCAACCAGGGGTGAACACTGAAGCTTTCTTT